These 17 T cell receptor beta chains originate from one sample sequenced in a study of a mutant IDH1 vaccine in newly diagnosed glioma. Sequenced by immunoSEQ multiplex PCR; TCRdb stores in-frame clones only, minus some. The sample consists of tens of thousands of clones, less than 80% of them appearing once. Their recognized antigens are unknown. The time point here: week 47, end of study. The study gave 300 ug of mutant IDH1 20-mer peptide per vaccine dose, with topical imiquimod. The sequences come from PBMCs, collected from a glioma patient whose treatment included an IDH1 peptide vaccine. Receptors originate from a man aged 50 to 60 with glioma.

The table lists this clone with a count of one. This sequence joins TRBV2 and TRBJ1-1; possible D gene TRBD1, 5 bases. With 10 bases removed from V and 10 bases from J, the gap between germline ends came to 16 bases. In germline, CDR1 is SNHLY, CDR2 FYNNEI. The CDR3 sequence is 11 residues long. The CDR3 sequence is CATQEVGAAFF. The DNA of the CDR3 is TGTGCCACGCAGGAGGTCGGGGCAGCTTTCTTT.

This clone was counted a few times. The chain joins TRBV7-9 to TRBJ1-3, with D uncertain. Germline CDR1 is SEHNR and CDR2 is FQNEAQ (reference sequence). The ends were cut back, 3 bases at V and 4 bases at J, with 10 bases in the middle. This CDR3 spans 14 amino acids. The DNA of the CDR3 is TGTGCCAGCAGCTTCTGGGAGGACGGAAACACCATATATTTT. Amino acid sequence: CASSFWEDGNTIYF.

V is TRBV2 and J is TRBJ1-2, with TRBD1 matching over 8 bases. The CDR3 has 13 amino acids. Germline V gene lookup returns CDR1 SNHLY and CDR2 FYNNEI. Trimming at V came to 7 bases and at J to 1 base, leaving 2 bases not matched to a gene. CDR3 amino acids: CASNRGYNYGYTF. DNA for the CDR3: TGTGCCAGCAACAGGGGGTATAACTATGGCTACACCTTC.

The V call is TRBV7-8, the J call TRBJ2-1; no firm D call. Germline V gene lookup returns CDR1 SGHVS and CDR2 FQNEAQ. This CDR3 is built from 13 residues. Trimming left V 0 bases short and J 4 bases short, with 4 bases between. CDR3: CASSLASYNEQFF. The CDR3 DNA reads as TGTGCCAGCAGCTTAGCGTCTTACAATGAGCAGTTCTTC.

This clone was counted a few times. For the CDR3, the DNA is TGTGCCAGCAGCCAATCAGGGTGGACAGGGGGCTTGTACGAGCAGTACTTC. Encoded protein: CASSQSGWTGGLYEQYF. This chain links TRBV16 with TRBJ2-7, with 11 bases aligning to TRBD1. The CDR3 has 17 amino acids. V gave up 0 bases and J gave up 4 bases; unmatched junction bases: 8. Looked up from germline, CDR1 is KGHSY and CDR2 is FQNENV.

This chain joins TRBV7-9 and TRBJ2-5, with unresolved D. Germline V lookup: CDR1 SEHNR, CDR2 FQNEAQ (reference sequence). The V end was cut by 4 bases, the J end by 2 bases, with 2 bases between. CDR3 size: 11 residues. As DNA, the CDR3 is TGTGCCAGCAGCTATCAAGAGACCCAGTACTTC. Its protein product is CASSYQETQYF.

The chain combines TRBV19 with TRBJ1-1, with 10 bases lining up with TRBD1. The CDR3 is 14 amino acids. The germline V gene has CDR1 LNHDA and CDR2 SQIVND (reference sequence). V shed 5 bases, J shed 5 bases, and the junction held 5 bases outside the gene matches. The CDR3 DNA sequence: TGTGCCAGTAGTGACAGGGGGCGACGGACTGAAGCTTTCTTT. Residues: CASSDRGRRTEAFF.

This clone turned up a few times. The chain links TRBV18 to TRBJ2-7; TRBD2 is a possible D gene (5 bases). Germline-derived CDR1 and CDR2 are KGHSH and LQKENI. The CDR3 spans 14 residues. The V gene lost 3 bases and the J gene lost 0 bases, with 9 bases spanning the gap. CDR3 sequence: CASSPTGSSYEQYF. In nucleotides, the CDR3 is TGTGCCAGCTCACCTACGGGGAGCTCCTACGAGCAGTACTTC.

The chain uses TRBV5-1 and TRBJ1-2; D ambiguous. This CDR3 contains 14 residues. Germline CDR1 and CDR2: SGHRS and YFSETQ. V gave up 0 bases and J gave up 4 bases, with 10 bases separating them. CDR3 DNA: TGCGCCAGCAGCTTGGAGGGCGCAGCCTATGGCTACACCTTC. This sequence encodes CASSLEGAAYGYTF.

V usage is TRBV6-6 and J usage is TRBJ1-3; tentatively, D is TRBD1 (5 bases). Per germline, CDR1 MNHNY and CDR2 SVGAGI (reference sequence). CDR3 length equals 16 residues. Trimming pared 4 bases from V and 0 bases from J, leaving 13 bases between. CDR3 protein: CASSLGGILSGNTIYF. The CDR3, as DNA: TGTGCCAGCAGTTTGGGGGGGATTCTCTCTGGAAACACCATATATTTT.

The chain links TRBV2 to TRBJ2-1; D may be TRBD2 (7 bases). The length of the CDR3 is 17 residues. Germline assignment: CDR1 SNHLY and CDR2 FYNNEI. V was trimmed by 10 bases and J by 10 bases, leaving 32 bases between them. Here the CDR3 reads CANRGGGAGTSQWEQFF. The CDR3 DNA reads as TGTGCCAACCGAGGAGGGGGGGCGGGGACATCTCAATGGGAGCAGTTCTTC.

The chain recombines TRBV29-1 with TRBJ2-2; 9 positions match TRBD1. This CDR3 region has 12 residues. Germline V gene sequence: CDR1 SQVTM, CDR2 ANQGSEA. V shed 7 bases, J shed 5 bases, and the junction held 2 bases outside the gene matches. The CDR3 region is CSAGQGTGELFF. The CDR3 DNA follows: TGCAGCGCCGGACAGGGGACCGGGGAGCTGTTTTTT.

This chain links TRBV10-3 with TRBJ1-2; weak D call: TRBD1 (6 bases). Trimming took off 8 bases at V and 7 bases at J, with 14 bases between the two ends. CDR1 is ENHRY, CDR2 SYGVKD, per germline. The CDR3 is 12 amino acids. The CDR3 DNA follows: TGTGCCATCCGTACAGGGAGTGGTGGCTACACCTTC. Encoded protein: CAIRTGSGGYTF.

The chain joins TRBV9 to TRBJ2-3, with D possibly TRBD2 on 6 matching bases. Trimming took off 0 bases at V and 4 bases at J, with 15 bases between the two ends. This CDR3 has 16 amino acids. Germline CDR1 and CDR2: SGDLS and YYNGEE. The CDR3 bases are TGTGCCAGCAGCGTAGTCTCGACTAGTCGCGCAGATACGCAGTATTTT. It encodes CASSVVSTSRADTQYF.

CDR3 residues: CASSIGGMNTEAFF. The CDR3 nucleotides read TGTGCCAGTAGTATTGGCGGCATGAACACTGAAGCTTTCTTT. V and J are TRBV19 and TRBJ1-1; D is unresolved. Trimming left V 3 bases short and J 0 bases short, with 8 bases between. CDR1 LNHDA and CDR2 SQIVND come from the germline V gene (reference sequence). This CDR3 comprises 14 residues.

This clone was found a few times. V is TRBV7-9 and J is TRBJ2-3, with D possibly TRBD1 on 5 matching bases. CDR1 and CDR2 from the germline V gene are SEHNR and FQNEAQ (reference sequence). This CDR3 contains 14 residues. V was cut by 7 bases and J by 0 bases, with 11 bases left in between. The CDR3 nucleotides read TGTGCCAGCAACCCGCAGGGTAGCACAGATACGCAGTATTTT. This gives the protein CASNPQGSTDTQYF. The complete variable domain, with remaining parts taken from reference TRBV7-9 and TRBJ2-3, reads DTGVSQNPRHKITKRGQNVTFRCDPISEHNRLYWYRQTLGQGPEFLTYFQNEAQLEKSRLLSDRFSAERPKGSFSTLEIQRTEQGDSAMYLCASNPQGSTDTQYFGPGTRLTVL.

This rearrangement joins TRBV7-9 to TRBJ2-5; D may be TRBD2 (6 bases). This CDR3 spans 16 amino acids. The germline V gene encodes CDR1 SEHNR and CDR2 FQNEAQ (reference sequence). Trimming left V 1 base short and J 7 bases short, with 19 bases between. The CDR3 DNA reads TGTGCCAGCAGCTTAGAACTCGGGGGAGCGCGGGGGACCCAGTACTTC. Its translation is CASSLELGGARGTQYF.